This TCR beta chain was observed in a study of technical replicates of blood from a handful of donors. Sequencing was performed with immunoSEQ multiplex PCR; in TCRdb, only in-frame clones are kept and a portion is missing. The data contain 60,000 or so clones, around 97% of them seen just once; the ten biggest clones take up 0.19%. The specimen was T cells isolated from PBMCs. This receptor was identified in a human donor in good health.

This chain's CDR3 is CASSLGFSGFEGIEQYF. The CDR3 DNA is TGCGCCAGCAGCTTGGGGTTCAGTGGGTTCGAGGGTATCGAGCAGTACTTC. The chain uses TRBV5-1 and TRBJ2-7; TRBD2 might be the D (5 bases). The CDR3 contains 17 residues. Deletions cut 0 bases from V and 6 bases from J, with 22 bases between. CDR1 and CDR2 from the germline V gene are SGHRS and YFSETQ.